The 25 T cell receptor beta chains below were found in one sample sequenced in a study of T cell clusters in autoimmune cytopenias. Each sample's input was around 250 ng genomic DNA, some 40,000 genome equivalents. TRB rearrangements were amplified by touch-down multiplex PCR with mixed TRB-A/B primers. TCRdb reanalyzed the multiplex PCR reads, giving one entry per CDR3 protein sequence and no DNA. The sample spans about 6,300 distinct CDR3 sequences; the ten largest clones claim 6.5% to 9%. A further study also used this sample, focusing on T cell repertoires in aging, cancer and after chemotherapy.

The sample was peripheral blood. Receptors were obtained from a human donor in good health.

By frequency, this clonotype is medium-sized (0.01 to 0.1%). The chain employs TRBV19 and TRBJ1-2; TCRdb's D call, TRBD1, is unchecked because there is no DNA. The CDR3 length is 14 residues. Looked up from germline, CDR1 is LNHDA and CDR2 is SQIVND (reference sequence). This CDR3 reads CASSMNPGMDGYTF.

Judged by frequency, this clonotype is medium-sized. The genes are TRBV29-1 and TRBJ2-1. Germline CDR1 is SQVTM and CDR2 is ANQGSEA. The CDR3 extends over 14 amino acids. The CDR3 spells CSARNLAPYNEQFF.

Measured by frequency, this clonotype is large. The chain is built from TRBV29-1 and TRBJ2-3; the D call from TCRdb, TRBD2, cannot be confirmed without DNA. The CDR3 sequence is 15 residues long. CDR1 is SQVTM and CDR2 is ANQGSEA in the germline V gene. CDR3 protein: CSGQEGGGPLYTQYF.

The gene calls are TRBV6-5 and TRBJ2-7; TCRdb outputs TRBD1, but without DNA this stays unchecked. This CDR3 region has 14 residues. From germline, CDR1 is MNHEY and CDR2 SVGAGI. CDR3 sequence reads: CASRTGGKSYEQYF.

V gene TRBV30 combines with J gene TRBJ1-2; there is no DNA to check the TCRdb D call of TRBD1. Germline lookup yields CDR1 GTSNPN and CDR2 SVGIG (reference sequence). This CDR3 is 15 amino acids long. The CDR3 loop reads CAWSLWTGSGDGYTF.

The chain carries TRBV7-2 and TRBJ2-7; TCRdb selects TRBD2, and the lack of DNA leaves this call unchecked. Germline loops: CDR1 SGHTA, CDR2 FQGNSA. The CDR3 consists of 15 residues. The CDR3 here is CASSPGRGIPFEQYF. Supplemented by reference TRBV7-2 and TRBJ2-7, the full variable domain reads GAGVSQSPSNKVTEKGKDVELRCDPISGHTALYWYRQSLGQGLEFLIYFQGNSAPDKSGLPSDRFSAERTGGSVSTLTIQRTQQEDSAVYLCASSPGRGIPFEQYFGPGTRLTVT.

By frequency, this clonotype registers medium-sized (0.01 to 0.1%). The chain couples TRBV5-6 to TRBJ2-3; the TRBD1 assignment by TCRdb is unverifiable without DNA. This CDR3 is built from 15 residues. The V gene's germline CDR1 is SGHDT and CDR2 YYEEEE. CDR3 residues: CASSPGTGSTDTQYF.

The V and J genes are TRBV10-3 and TRBJ2-2; the D call of TRBD2 rests on TCRdb alone, since no DNA is present to check it. This CDR3 has 15 residues. Germline-derived CDR1 and CDR2 are ENHRY and SYGVKD. The CDR3 loop reads CAIRQTSGATGELFF.

The chain recombines TRBV14 with TRBJ2-7. This CDR3 is 13 amino acids long. Per germline, CDR1 SGHDN and CDR2 FVKESK. CDR3 sequence reads: CASSLNLYHEQYF. Full variable domain (missing parts from reference TRBV14 and TRBJ2-7): EAGVTQFPSHSVIEKGQTVTLRCDPISGHDNLYWYRRVMGKEIKFLLHFVKESKQDESGMPNNRFLAERTGGTYSTLKVQPAELEDSGVYFCASSLNLYHEQYFGPGTRLTVT.

This clonotype shows up as medium-sized (0.01 to 0.1%) by frequency. V and J are TRBV15 and TRBJ2-7; without DNA, the TCRdb call of TRBD2 cannot be checked. Germline loops: CDR1 LNHNV, CDR2 YYDKDF (reference sequence). The length of the CDR3 is 14 residues. CDR3: CATRRTSGSYEQYF.

The chain recombines TRBV15 with TRBJ2-7; the TCRdb call, TRBD1, lacks DNA for checking. Germline values: CDR1 LNHNV, CDR2 YYDKDF (reference sequence). This CDR3 region has 14 residues. The CDR3: CATSRDVEGAEQYF.

The V call is TRBV19, the J call TRBJ1-5; the TRBD1 assignment by TCRdb is unverifiable without DNA. CDR3 length: 17 residues. The V gene's germline CDR1 is LNHDA and CDR2 SQIVND (reference sequence). The CDR3 protein is CASSSSERTGGGQPQHF.

This chain joins TRBV6-5 and TRBJ1-2; the TRBD1 assignment by TCRdb is unverifiable without DNA. There are 15 residues in the CDR3. Germline-derived CDR1 and CDR2 are MNHEY and SVGAGI. Here the CDR3 reads CASRTTRGLNYGYTF.

The chain couples TRBV12-3 or TRBV12-4 to TRBJ2-2; TCRdb outputs TRBD1, but without DNA this stays unchecked. This CDR3 has 15 residues. The CDR3 sequence is CASSFGQTNTGELFF.

The V call is TRBV6-2 or TRBV6-3, the J call TRBJ2-1; no DNA is available, so the TRBD2 call from TCRdb remains unchecked. This CDR3 region has 15 residues. Germline CDR1 and CDR2: MNHEY and SVGEGT. The CDR3 protein is CASSLRAGGGYEQFF.

The V call is TRBV4-2, the J call TRBJ2-3; the D gene TCRdb calls, TRBD2, cannot be checked with no DNA. Per the germline V gene, CDR1 is LGHNA and CDR2 is YNFKEQ. This CDR3 region has 15 residues. The CDR3 is CASSQDPLNGDTQYF.

This clonotype ranks as medium-sized in terms of frequency. This sequence joins TRBV29-1 and TRBJ1-1; absent DNA, TCRdb's TRBD1 call cannot be checked. CDR1 SQVTM and CDR2 ANQGSEA come from the germline V gene. This CDR3 is 12 amino acids long. The CDR3 region is CSVGQGRTEAFF.

The chain employs TRBV10-3 and TRBJ1-4; TCRdb lists TRBD1, though no DNA is available to test this call. The germline gives CDR1 ENHRY, CDR2 SYGVKD. CDR3 length: 14 residues. CDR3 amino acids: CAISERGLGEKLFF.

The V call is TRBV5-4, the J call TRBJ2-5; TCRdb's D gene call, TRBD1, goes unchecked for lack of DNA. Germline V gives CDR1 SGHNT, CDR2 YYREEE (reference sequence). The CDR3 totals 15 residues. The CDR3 here is CASTTWRQGQETQYF. The full variable domain, rest sourced from reference TRBV5-4 and TRBJ2-5, is ETGVTQSPTHLIKTRGQQVTLRCSSQSGHNTVSWYQQALGQGPQFIFQYYREEENGRGNFPPRFSGLQFPNYSSELNVNALELDDSALYLCASTTWRQGQETQYFGPGTRLLVL.

V and J are TRBV5-4 and TRBJ2-7. CDR3 length: 13 amino acids. Per germline, CDR1 SGHNT and CDR2 YYREEE (reference sequence). This CDR3 is CASSLGGYYEQYF.

This rearrangement joins TRBV19 to TRBJ1-3; TCRdb indicates TRBD1, and absent DNA this call remains unverified. The germline CDR1 and CDR2 sequences are LNHDA and SQIVND (reference sequence). CDR3 length: 13 amino acids. The CDR3 is CASSGDIRNTIYF.

The rearrangement uses TRBV7-9 and TRBJ2-7. CDR3 length equals 13 residues. Germline V gene sequence: CDR1 SEHNR, CDR2 FQNEAQ (reference sequence). Here the CDR3 reads CASSQRGSWEQYF.

V usage is TRBV6-6 and J usage is TRBJ2-1; TCRdb proposes TRBD2, but this gene call is untestable without DNA. The CDR3 extends over 15 amino acids. Germline-derived CDR1 and CDR2 are MNHNY and SVGAGI (reference sequence). CDR3 in amino acids: CASSYPAGGPNEQFF.

According to its frequency, this clonotype is medium-sized. The CDR3 reads CSVHDRVMNTEAFF. This chain links TRBV29-1 with TRBJ1-1; checking the TCRdb D call of TRBD1 is not possible without DNA. Germline V gives CDR1 SQVTM, CDR2 ANQGSEA. This CDR3 is built from 14 residues.

Here the CDR3 reads CASTSYPVGVAGNTIYF. The chain employs TRBV19 and TRBJ1-3. This CDR3 has 17 residues. Germline lookup yields CDR1 LNHDA and CDR2 SQIVND (reference sequence).